This TCR beta chain stems from a study of blood T cell repertoires in COVID-19. CDR3 length: 16 residues. Germline CDR1 reads PRHDT; CDR2 reads FYEKMQ (reference sequence). Trimming took 5 bases from V and 4 from J, leaving 21 bases between them. TCRdb keeps only in-frame clones here, not all; method: immunoSEQ multiplex PCR. The data show over 120,000 clones, roughly 82% seen once. The chain employs TRBV13 and TRBJ2-7; TRBD2 is a possible D gene (6 bases). The material sequenced was peripheral blood. This TCR derives from a human donor in a cohort sampled during active COVID-19. The CDR3 sequence is CASSPPSRDSSYEQYF. CDR3 DNA: TGTGCCAGCAGCCCCCCCTCACGGGACTCCTCGTACGAGCAGTACTTC.